This T cell receptor (beta chain) was captured in a study of T cells in localized non-small cell lung cancer. The method was immunoSEQ multiplex PCR; TCRdb's version includes in-frame clones alone and lacks a portion of them. Of 20,000 to 30,000 clones in the sample, more than 85% were seen once. V was clipped by 0 bases and J by 0 bases, with 9 bases between them. Germline V CDR1 and CDR2: MGHRA, YSYEKL. The CDR3 has 16 residues. Points on this clone: Its specificity is unknown.

Study-level results: A raised T cell density in blood coincided with lengthier overall survival. Detection in adjacent lung was observed for a median roughly 55 of the top 100 tumor clones.

The chain has TRBV4-1 and TRBJ2-1; D gene ambiguous. The starting material was peripheral blood, obtained before any cancer treatment. This clonotype was sampled from a man aged 40-75 years with stage III squamous cell lung carcinoma. The CDR3 loop is CASSQDVSNSYNEQFF. In DNA form, the CDR3 reads TGCGCCAGCAGCCAAGATGTCTCAAACTCCTACAATGAGCAGTTCTTC.